A selection of T cell receptor beta chains follows, all from one sample in a study of shared clonotypes between healthy human individuals. Assay used: immunoSEQ multiplex PCR; TCRdb lists only in-frame clones, some missing. The sample lists roughly 2,500,000 clones, 90% to 95% occurring once. The sequenced sample consisted of naive CD4+ T cells from PBMCs. Receptors were obtained from a man aged 18-30 years in good health. Some clones in this sample may be carry-over from other donors' samples. The CDR3 runs from the conserved cysteine through the conserved F or W. The order of the fields is CDR3 length, clone size, J gene, D gene, V gene, CDR3 protein, CDR3 DNA. D genes are given only for firm matches. Clone size appears in some rows only: once, few, many, or a class for an expanded clone.

>14|.|TRBJ1-5|.|TRBV15
CATSRGGLSQPQHF
TGTGCCACCAGCAGAGGAGGCCTTAGTCAGCCCCAGCATTTT
>16|.|TRBJ2-2|.|TRBV5-1
CASSLLLTQNTGELFF
TGCGCCAGCAGCTTGTTACTGACTCAGAACACCGGGGAGCTGTTTTTT
>14|.|TRBJ1-1|.|TRBV6-4
CASSAEEGNTEAFF
TGTGCCAGCAGTGCTGAGGAGGGGAACACTGAAGCTTTCTTT
>15|.|TRBJ2-1|TRBD2|TRBV2
CASSPTSGRDNEQFF
TGTGCCAGCAGTCCTACTAGCGGGAGGGACAATGAGCAGTTCTTC
>16|.|TRBJ1-2|.|TRBV4-1
CASSQDRRTSNYGYTF
TGCGCCAGCAGCCAAGATAGGAGGACGTCTAACTATGGCTACACCTTC
>14|.|TRBJ2-2|TRBD1|TRBV29-1
CSAREQGAGGELFF
TGCAGCGCCCGTGAACAGGGGGCGGGCGGGGAGCTGTTTTTT
>16|.|TRBJ1-4|.|TRBV12-1
CASINPSGPTNEKLFF
TGTGCCAGCATCAACCCTTCCGGCCCAACTAATGAAAAACTGTTTTTT
>13|.|TRBJ2-5|TRBD1|TRBV6-5
CASKTGGGETQYF
TGTGCCAGCAAAACAGGGGGCGGTGAGACCCAGTACTTC
>14|.|TRBJ2-3|TRBD1|TRBV5-5
CASSWGQSTDTQYF
TGTGCCAGCAGCTGGGGACAGAGCACAGATACGCAGTATTTT
>14|.|TRBJ2-5|.|TRBV28
CASSRGRYQETQYF
TGTGCCAGCAGTAGAGGACGATACCAAGAGACCCAGTACTTC
>17|.|TRBJ1-1|.|TRBV14
CASSPVSRERPNTEAFF
TGTGCCAGCAGCCCCGTCTCTCGGGAGAGACCGAACACTGAAGCTTTCTTT
>15|once|TRBJ2-7|.|TRBV7-2
CASSLGASLPYEQYF
TGTGCCAGCAGCCTAGGGGCTAGCTTGCCCTACGAGCAGTACTTC
>15|.|TRBJ2-1|.|TRBV5-4
CASSLTGNSYNEQFF
TGTGCCAGCAGCTTGACTGGCAACTCCTACAATGAGCAGTTCTTC
>13|.|TRBJ2-7|TRBD2|TRBV4-1
CASRGLAAHEQYF
TGCGCCAGCAGGGGACTAGCCGCCCACGAGCAGTACTTC
>16|.|TRBJ1-3|.|TRBV9
CASSVGQVGSGNTIYF
TGTGCCAGCAGCGTAGGTCAGGTCGGCTCTGGAAACACCATATATTTT
>16|.|TRBJ2-7|.|TRBV9
CASSVGGVPSSYEQYF
TGTGCCAGCAGCGTAGGAGGAGTTCCCTCCTCCTACGAGCAGTACTTC
>15|once|TRBJ2-1|TRBD2|TRBV27
CASSFGREGRPEQFF
TGTGCCAGCAGTTTCGGACGGGAGGGCCGACCTGAGCAGTTCTTC
>15|once|TRBJ2-7|TRBD1|TRBV7-2
CASSPRDRATYEQYF
TGTGCCAGCAGCCCAAGAGACAGGGCCACCTACGAGCAGTACTTC
>15|.|TRBJ2-1|TRBD2|TRBV6-6
CASSYSARGGTEQFF
TGTGCCAGCAGTTACTCCGCCCGCGGGGGGACTGAGCAGTTCTTC
>15|.|TRBJ1-3|.|TRBV5-1
CASSLGSTSGNTIYF
TGCGCCAGCAGCTTGGGGTCCACCTCTGGAAACACCATATATTTT
>13|.|TRBJ1-1|.|TRBV7-2
CASSPGRWAEAFF
TGTGCCAGCAGCCCAGGGCGATGGGCTGAAGCTTTCTTT
>11|.|TRBJ2-3|.|TRBV2
CASTFTDTQYF
TGTGCCAGCACCTTTACAGATACGCAGTATTTT
>14|.|TRBJ2-5|.|TRBV4-2
CASSQDPTGETQYF
TGTGCCAGCAGCCAAGATCCGACGGGAGAGACCCAGTACTTC
>16|.|TRBJ2-7|.|TRBV6-1
CASSEAPGLRYYEQYF
TGTGCCAGCAGTGAAGCTCCGGGTCTCCGCTACTACGAGCAGTACTTC
>13|.|TRBJ2-5|.|TRBV29-1
CSESTTTGETQYF
TGCAGCGAGTCCACGACCACTGGGGAGACCCAGTACTTC
>17|.|TRBJ2-4|TRBD1|TRBV28
CASSSYTRGQAKNIQYF
TGTGCCAGCAGTTCTTATACCAGGGGGCAAGCCAAAAACATTCAGTACTTC
>16|.|TRBJ1-2|.|TRBV7-9
CASSSATVPLIYGYTF
TGTGCCAGCAGCTCCGCGACTGTCCCGCTTATCTATGGCTACACCTTC
>11|.|TRBJ2-7|.|TRBV28
CASSFLNEQYF
TGTGCCAGCAGTTTTCTCAACGAGCAGTACTTC